This T cell receptor beta chain was sequenced for a study of T cell repertoires in cytomegalovirus infection. Whole-study context: Public TCR beta signatures indicated both CMV infection and matching HLA type.

This CDR3 has 21 amino acids. Germline loops: CDR1 SGHTA, CDR2 FQGNSA. The V gene end was trimmed by 5 bases and the J gene end by 3 bases; junction bases not matched to a gene: 21. TCRdb ran MiXCR on the reads and lists one entry per CDR3 protein. The sample records around 450,000 distinct CDR3 sequences, 31% being singletons. This clonotype came up many times. This TCR was sampled from a human donor in good health (CMV status not recorded). Some clones in this sample may be carry-over from other donors' samples. Specimen: PBMCs. The chain carries TRBV7-2 and TRBJ2-1, with 11 bases identical to TRBD2. The CDR3 sequence is CASSPRGIAGGLGSFYNEQFF. The CDR3 nucleotides are TGTGCCAGCAGCCCCCGTGGGATAGCGGGGGGGCTCGGGTCCTTCTACAATGAGCAGTTCTTC.